The clone carrying this T cell receptor beta chain was detected once. Per the original data handling: The assay estimated nucleated cells by amplifying reference gene primers. Profiled with immunoSEQ multiplex PCR; TCRdb holds only in-frame clones, not every one. V, J and clone size derive from that table, while D and trimming were established from the DNA sequence. The sample contains under 150,000 clones, 65% to 85% of which appear only once. This entry is derived from a study of blood T cell repertoires in COVID-19. Study in general: Acute and convalescent COVID-19 specimens originated in the United States, Italy and Spain. From T cells, B-cell-depleted T cells, or PBMCs came the material, which was cDNA or gDNA.

The V gene lost 2 bases and the J gene lost 6 bases, with 17 bases spanning the gap. Per the germline V gene, CDR1 is SGHRS and CDR2 is YFSETQ. The CDR3 spans 16 residues. The chain recombines TRBV5-1 with TRBJ2-2, with TRBD1 as a possible D gene (6 bases). The sequence derives from a man aged 45-65 years with acute or convalescent COVID-19. Source material: peripheral blood. The CDR3 protein is CASSLRGQHQAGELFF. In nucleotides, the CDR3 is TGCGCCAGCAGCTTACGTGGACAGCACCAGGCCGGGGAGCTGTTTTTT.